A selection of T cell receptor beta chains follows, all from one sample in a study of T cell changes during pregnancy in multiple sclerosis. The data were produced by immunoSEQ multiplex PCR, yet TCRdb's version contains in-frame clones alone and is incomplete. This table holds under 75,000 clones, over 85% found once. This specimen was CD8+ T cells from peripheral blood mononuclear cells, taken in the second trimester of pregnancy. The receptor set was obtained from a female donor with multiple sclerosis, enrolled in a pregnancy study. Both conserved end residues are part of each CDR3. Each record gives: J gene, D gene, V gene, clone size, CDR3 DNA, CDR3 protein. D genes are given only for firm matches. For some rows the clone size is stated as once, few or many, or as a class when expanded; others skip it.

>TRBJ1-1|-|TRBV6-1|-
TGTGCCAGCAGGCCCGGGGGGGTCACTGAAGCTTTCTTT
CASRPGGVTEAFF
>TRBJ2-3|TRBD2|TRBV7-7|-
TGTGCCAGCAGCTTCCTGACTAGCGGCACAGATACGCAGTATTTT
CASSFLTSGTDTQYF
>TRBJ1-4|-|TRBV7-9|-
TGTGCCAGCAGCCTAACAACAGGGCCATTCGATGAAAAACTGTTTTTT
CASSLTTGPFDEKLFF
>TRBJ2-1|TRBD2|TRBV13|-
TGTGCCAGCAGCTCCGGACTAGCCGGTACGCATGAGCAGTTCTTC
CASSSGLAGTHEQFF
>TRBJ2-7|TRBD1|TRBV13|-
TGTGCCAGCAGCGAAGGGGACAGGTTCGACGAGCAGTACTTC
CASSEGDRFDEQYF
>TRBJ1-2|-|TRBV7-9|-
TGTGCCAGCAGCTTTAATTATGGCTACACCTTC
CASSFNYGYTF
>TRBJ2-7|-|TRBV11-2|-
TGTGCCAGCAGCTCCGGGACACCTTCCTACGAGCAGTACTTC
CASSSGTPSYEQYF
>TRBJ2-2|-|TRBV19|-
TGTGCCAGTAGTAGGTACGGGGGAACGAACACCGGGGAGCTGTTTTTT
CASSRYGGTNTGELFF
>TRBJ2-7|-|TRBV5-4|-
TGTGCCAGCAGCGTCGAGGCCGCCTACGAGCAGTACTTC
CASSVEAAYEQYF
>TRBJ2-7|TRBD2|TRBV6-1|once
TGTGCCAGCAGTGGAAGGTGGGATGAGGGGTGGCTAGCGGGACTGCAGTACTTC
CASSGRWDEGWLAGLQYF
>TRBJ2-1|-|TRBV5-4|-
TGTGCCAGCAGCTTGGCTAGCGATGAGCAGTTCTTC
CASSLASDEQFF
>TRBJ2-7|TRBD1|TRBV7-9|-
TGTGCCAGCAGCTCGGGACAGGTTTACGAGCAGTACTTC
CASSSGQVYEQYF
>TRBJ2-2|-|TRBV6-4|few
TGTGCCAGCAGTGACTTGGACAGCACCGGGGAGCTGTTTTTT
CASSDLDSTGELFF
>TRBJ1-4|-|TRBV6-1|-
TGTGCCAGCAGTGAACCCCGGCAGGGCCTTAATGAAAAACTGTTTTTT
CASSEPRQGLNEKLFF
>TRBJ1-1|-|TRBV11-1|once
TGTGCCAGCAGCTACAGTCAGAACACTGAAGCTTTCTTT
CASSYSQNTEAFF
>TRBJ2-2|-|TRBV5-8|-
TGTGCCAGCAGCAACAAAAAATCGAACACCGGGGAGCTGTTTTTT
CASSNKKSNTGELFF
>TRBJ2-7|-|TRBV6-6|few
TGTGCCAGCAGTTTGTCGGGCTACGAGCAGTACTTC
CASSLSGYEQYF
>TRBJ1-2|-|TRBV9|-
TGTGCCAGCGGACCACAGGGAGGGTTCTTC
CASGPQGGFF
>TRBJ2-7|-|TRBV5-6|-
TGTGCCAGCAGCTTGATAGCGGCGGTCTACGAGCAGTACTTC
CASSLIAAVYEQYF
>TRBJ2-7|TRBD1|TRBV29-1|-
TGCAGCGTTGAAACCGGGACAGGGTTATACGAGCAGTACTTC
CSVETGTGLYEQYF
>TRBJ2-1|-|TRBV9|-
TGTGCCAGCAGCGCCTGGACAGAAGCCTACAATGAGCAGTTCTTC
CASSAWTEAYNEQFF
>TRBJ2-3|TRBD1|TRBV4-1|-
TGCGCCAGCAGCCAAGAGATTAGAGGGGGCTGGACAGATACGCAGTATTTT
CASSQEIRGGWTDTQYF
>TRBJ1-1|TRBD1|TRBV30|few
TGTGCCTGGAGTTACAGGGGGACTGAAGCTTTCTTT
CAWSYRGTEAFF
>TRBJ1-2|-|TRBV27|-
TGTGCCAGCAGCTCTGAATCCGGGACACCTTATGGCTACACCTTC
CASSSESGTPYGYTF
>TRBJ2-1|-|TRBV25-1|-
TGTGCCAGCAGTGAGACAACCCCCGGAGGGCCGGGTGGAACTGAGCAGTTCTTC
CASSETTPGGPGGTEQFF
>TRBJ1-1|-|TRBV7-9|-
TGTGCCAGCAGGGAAGGGCAGGGCCCTGAAGCTTTCTTT
CASREGQGPEAFF
>TRBJ2-1|TRBD1|TRBV5-5|once
TGTGCCAGCAGCTGGGACAGGGGGCTTTCGAATGAGCAGTTCTTC
CASSWDRGLSNEQFF